The sequence of this T cell receptor beta chain was determined in a study of T-cell memory formation after mild COVID-19. Study overall: Largely, the TCR clusters proved donor specific. Findings of the study overall: There was a balanced CD4/CD8 profile in clones contracting day 15 to 85, and later expanders leaned CD4+. Contracting clones localized mainly to CM and EM when CD4+ and mainly to EMRA when CD8+.

This clonotype was seen a single time. Its antigen remains unknown. One entry per CDR3 protein, called by TCRdb with MiXCR from the 5' RACE reads. The data show more than 300,000 distinct CDR3 sequences, with 20% to 25% seen just once and around a fifth held by the top ten. Trimming cost V 3 bases and J 4 bases, with 10 bases left between them. Germline lookup yields CDR1 KGHDR and CDR2 SFDVKD. This CDR3 has 14 residues. The sample was PBMCs or a T cell subset sorted from them (not recorded which). The chain combines TRBV24-1 with TRBJ2-3; no reliable D call. This sequence was found in a man between 18 and 35 years old who had mild COVID-19 (a few samples of this study predate the infection). Cell type and time point are not known. For the CDR3, the DNA is TGTGCCACCAGTGATCCCGAGTGGGCAGATACGCAGTATTTT. It is translated as CATSDPEWADTQYF.